Shown below are 12 T cell receptor beta chains from a single sample sequenced in a study of cytomegalovirus exposure and HLA in healthy donors. The PCR made use of 60 Vbeta and 13 Jbeta primers. This table comes from immunoSEQ multiplex PCR, and its TCRdb copy is limited to in-frame clones, with some not included. The sample lists 210,000 or so clones; around 80% were seen once. Input material: PBMCs. Receptor source: a man aged 18 to 30 in good health and CMV-seronegative.

In nucleotides, the CDR3 is TGTGCCAGCAGCATAACCGGGACAGGGGCCCTCGGTGGGCAGTTCTTC. This encodes CASSITGTGALGGQFF. V and J are TRBV7-9 and TRBJ2-1, with 10 nucleotides matching TRBD1. This CDR3 contains 16 residues. Germline-derived CDR1 and CDR2 are SEHNR and FQNEAQ (reference sequence). Trimming took 5 bases from V and 12 from J; bases not matched to a gene: 16.

This chain connects TRBV15 to TRBJ2-3; D may be TRBD1 (5 bases). In germline, CDR1 is LNHNV, CDR2 YYDKDF (reference sequence). The CDR3 sequence is 14 residues long. Trimming cost V 2 bases and J 6 bases, with 12 bases left between them. CDR3 sequence: CATSRQKGVDTQYF. The CDR3 DNA sequence: TGTGCCACCAGCAGACAAAAAGGGGTGGATACGCAGTATTTT.

Notes on this clone: In the same sample, other DNA sequences code for this CDR3. The J gene is TRBJ2-3, the V gene TRBV5-6; maybe TRBD2 (5 bases). The V and J ends lost 4 bases and 2 bases respectively, with 20 bases between them. The germline V gene encodes CDR1 SGHDT and CDR2 YYEEEE. This CDR3 contains 17 residues. The chain's CDR3 is CASSPVGIPGITDTQYF. The CDR3 nucleotides read TGTGCCAGCAGCCCGGTGGGGATCCCCGGGATCACAGATACGCAGTATTTT.

The chain is built from TRBV2 and TRBJ2-3; 11 bases map to TRBD2. Germline V gives CDR1 SNHLY, CDR2 FYNNEI. CDR3 size: 15 residues. Losses at the gene ends were 5 bases for V and 2 bases for J; bases not matched to a gene: 3. CDR3: CASSLGLADTDTQYF. DNA for the CDR3: TGTGCCAGCAGTCTGGGACTAGCGGACACAGATACGCAGTATTTT.

The chain recombines TRBV25-1 with TRBJ2-5; 8 bases fit TRBD2. CDR3 size: 13 residues. Germline V gene sequence: CDR1 MGHDK, CDR2 SYGVNS. The V and J ends lost 8 bases and 5 bases, in that order; junction bases with no gene match: 7. CDR3 in DNA: TGTGCCAGCGGAAATAGCGGGACCGAGACCCAGTACTTC. Protein product: CASGNSGTETQYF.

The chain is built from TRBV29-1 and TRBJ1-1, with D possibly TRBD1 on 6 matching bases. Deletions cut 3 bases from V and 2 bases from J, with 10 bases between. The CDR3 has 13 residues. Looked up from germline, CDR1 is SQVTM and CDR2 is ANQGSEA. The CDR3 spells CSVDVDRNTEAFF. CDR3 coding DNA: TGCAGCGTTGATGTGGACAGAAACACTGAAGCTTTCTTT. Full variable domain (outside the CDR3, taken from reference TRBV29-1 and TRBJ1-1): SAVISQKPSRDICQRGTSLTIQCQVDSQVTMMFWYRQQPGQSLTLIATANQGSEATYESGFVIDKFPISRPNLTFSTLTVSNMSPEDSSIYLCSVDVDRNTEAFFGQGTRLTVV.

V and J are TRBV7-9 and TRBJ2-7; 7 nucleotides line up with TRBD1. The trim removed 2 bases at V and 5 bases at J, leaving 9 bases unmatched. This CDR3 is built from 15 residues. Germline V gene sequence: CDR1 SEHNR, CDR2 FQNEAQ (reference sequence). CDR3 nucleotide sequence: TGTGCCAGCAGCTTACACAGGACAGGTACTAACGAGCAGTACTTC. Translation gives CASSLHRTGTNEQYF. Using reference TRBV7-9 and TRBJ2-7 for the parts outside the CDR3, the full variable domain is DTGVSQNPRHKITKRGQNVTFRCDPISEHNRLYWYRQTLGQGPEFLTYFQNEAQLEKSRLLSDRFSAERPKGSFSTLEIQRTEQGDSAMYLCASSLHRTGTNEQYFGPGTRLTVT.

The J gene is TRBJ2-7, the V gene TRBV4-1; 7 bases agree with TRBD2. This CDR3 spans 13 amino acids. The trim removed 2 bases at V and 3 bases at J, leaving 1 base unmatched. Per germline, CDR1 MGHRA and CDR2 YSYEKL. CDR3 amino acids: CASSQWGGYEQYF. CDR3 in DNA: TGCGCCAGCAGCCAATGGGGGGGCTACGAGCAGTACTTC.

This clone came up once. The genes are TRBV6-5 and TRBJ1-1, with D perhaps matching TRBD1 (6 bases). Trimming cost V 5 bases and J 4 bases, with 14 bases left between them. Germline values: CDR1 MNHEY, CDR2 SVGAGI. The CDR3 is 14 residues long. The chain's CDR3 is CASSAGTLGTEAFF. DNA for the CDR3: TGTGCCAGCAGTGCCGGGACATTGGGCACTGAAGCTTTCTTT.

Notes on this clone: The junction does not match germline at one end; this may be a read error. This chain uses TRBV28 with TRBJ1-5; TRBD1 aligns across 7 bases. Germline lookup yields CDR1 MDHEN and CDR2 SYDVKM. CDR3 length equals 14 residues. The DNA for the CDR3 is TGTGCCAGCAGTTTCTGGACAGGCAAGCAGCCCCAGCATTTT. Protein sequence: CASSFWTGKQPQHF.

This chain joins TRBV13 and TRBJ2-1; 9 bases map to TRBD2. The CDR3 consists of 16 residues. Germline-derived CDR1 and CDR2 are PRHDT and FYEKMQ (reference sequence). Germline trimming cut 5 bases from V and 0 bases from J; bases unmatched to any gene: 5. CDR3 sequence: CASSIWTSASYNEQFF. DNA of the CDR3: TGTGCCAGCAGCATTTGGACTAGCGCCTCCTACAATGAGCAGTTCTTC.

In nucleotides, the CDR3 is TGTGCCTGGAGTCTGACAGGCCTTAGCTCCTACAATGAGCAGTTCTTC. Protein sequence: CAWSLTGLSSYNEQFF. The genes are TRBV30 and TRBJ2-1; a weak D match, TRBD1 (6 bases). Between the trimmed V and J ends, which lost 2 bases and 0 bases, there was a span of 14 bases. The CDR3 runs 16 residues. The V gene's germline CDR1 is GTSNPN and CDR2 SVGIG (reference sequence).